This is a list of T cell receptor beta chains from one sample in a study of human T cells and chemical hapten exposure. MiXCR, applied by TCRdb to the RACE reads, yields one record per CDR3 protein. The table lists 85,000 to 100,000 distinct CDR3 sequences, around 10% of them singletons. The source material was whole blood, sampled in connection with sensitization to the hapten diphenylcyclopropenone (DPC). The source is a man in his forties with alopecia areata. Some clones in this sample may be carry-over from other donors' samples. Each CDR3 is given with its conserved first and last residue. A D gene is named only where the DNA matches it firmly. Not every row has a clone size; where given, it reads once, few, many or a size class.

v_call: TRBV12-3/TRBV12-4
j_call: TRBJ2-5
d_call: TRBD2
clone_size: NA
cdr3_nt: TGTGCCAGCAGTTTAAGTGCGGGAGTGGCAGAGACCCAGTACTTC
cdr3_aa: CASSLSAGVAETQYF

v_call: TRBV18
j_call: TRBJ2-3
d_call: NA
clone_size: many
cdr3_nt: TGTGCCAGCTCACCGGACACAGATACGCAGTATTTT
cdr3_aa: CASSPDTDTQYF

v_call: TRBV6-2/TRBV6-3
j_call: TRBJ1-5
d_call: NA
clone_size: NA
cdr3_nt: TGTGCCAGCAGTTACGACTCCCACCGGGGGGGGGATCAGCCCCAGCATTTT
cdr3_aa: CASSYDSHRGGDQPQHF

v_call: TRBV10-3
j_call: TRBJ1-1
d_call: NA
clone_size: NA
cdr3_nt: TGTGCCATCAGTGAAGAAGGAGAAGCTTTCTTT
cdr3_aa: CAISEEGEAFF

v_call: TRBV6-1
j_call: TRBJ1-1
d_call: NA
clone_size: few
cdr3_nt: TGTGCCAGCAGGGATAGCCTCTTCATGAACACTGAAGCTTTCTTT
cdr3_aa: CASRDSLFMNTEAFF

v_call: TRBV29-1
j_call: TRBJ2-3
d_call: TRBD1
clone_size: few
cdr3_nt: TGCAGCGTTGAAGATCCTCTTTTAAGACAGGGAAGGGCAGATACGCAGTATTTT
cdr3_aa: CSVEDPLLRQGRADTQYF

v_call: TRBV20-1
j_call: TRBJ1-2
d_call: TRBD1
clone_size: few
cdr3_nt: TGCAGTGCTAATCGGGGACAGTTGGGGACCTATGGCTACACCTTC
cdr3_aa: CSANRGQLGTYGYTF

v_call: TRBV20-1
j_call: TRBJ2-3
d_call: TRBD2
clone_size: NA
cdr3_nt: TGCAGTGCTAGCTCTCCGGGACTAGAACTGGATACGCAGTATTTT
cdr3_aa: CSASSPGLELDTQYF

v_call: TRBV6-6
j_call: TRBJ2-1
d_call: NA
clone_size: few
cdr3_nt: TGTGCCAGCAGTTACCCTCATTCGACATCGTCCGGGGCCGATGAGCAGTTCTTC
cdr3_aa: CASSYPHSTSSGADEQFF

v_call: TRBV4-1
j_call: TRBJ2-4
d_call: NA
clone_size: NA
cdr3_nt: TGCGCCAGCAGCCAAGATAGGGGGACAGCCTCCGGGAGCGGTCGAAAAGCCAAAAACATTCAGTACTTC
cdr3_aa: CASSQDRGTASGSGRKAKNIQYF

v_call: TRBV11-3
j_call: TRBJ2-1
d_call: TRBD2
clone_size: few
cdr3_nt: TGTGCCAGCAGCTTATTGGTAGCGGGAGTGAATGAGCAGTTCTTC
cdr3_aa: CASSLLVAGVNEQFF

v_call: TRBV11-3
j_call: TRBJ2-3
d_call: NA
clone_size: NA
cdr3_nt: TGTGCCAGCAGCCAAGAGGCTTCAGATACGCAGTATTTT
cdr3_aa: CASSQEASDTQYF

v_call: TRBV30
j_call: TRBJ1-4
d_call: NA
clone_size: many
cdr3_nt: TGTGCCTGGATTCTCAAGGGTGTTGGTGAAAAACTGTTTTTT
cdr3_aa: CAWILKGVGEKLFF

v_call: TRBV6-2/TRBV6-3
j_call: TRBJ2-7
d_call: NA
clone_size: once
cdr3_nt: TGTGCCAGCAGAAACAGAGGTCGGGAGCAGTACTTC
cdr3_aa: CASRNRGREQYF

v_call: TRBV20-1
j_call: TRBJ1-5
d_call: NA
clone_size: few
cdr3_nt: TGCAGTGCTTTCCAGGGGTTTAATCAGCCCCAGCATTTT
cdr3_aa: CSAFQGFNQPQHF

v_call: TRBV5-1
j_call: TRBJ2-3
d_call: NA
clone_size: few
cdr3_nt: TGCGCCAGCAGCCGGGACAAAACAGATACGCAGTATTTT
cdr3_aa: CASSRDKTDTQYF

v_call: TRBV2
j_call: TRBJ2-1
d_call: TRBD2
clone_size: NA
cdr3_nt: TGTGCCAGCAGAGAGACTAGCGGGTCAAGGAATGAGCAGTTCTTC
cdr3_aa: CASRETSGSRNEQFF

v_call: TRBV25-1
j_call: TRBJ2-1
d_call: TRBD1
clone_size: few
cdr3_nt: TGTGCCAGCAACGGACGACAGGGGGACTCCAATGAGCAGTTCTTC
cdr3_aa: CASNGRQGDSNEQFF

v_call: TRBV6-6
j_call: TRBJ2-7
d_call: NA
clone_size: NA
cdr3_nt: TGTGCCAGCAGTTACGAGCCGGGGTACTACGAGCAGTACTTC
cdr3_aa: CASSYEPGYYEQYF

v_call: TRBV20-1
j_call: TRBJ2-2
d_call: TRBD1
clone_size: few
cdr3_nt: TGCAGTGTAACAGGGGTCTTGAACACCGGGGAGCTGTTTTTT
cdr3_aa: CSVTGVLNTGELFF

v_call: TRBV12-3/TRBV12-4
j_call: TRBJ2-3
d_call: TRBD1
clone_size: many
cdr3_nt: TGTGCCAGCTCCCTGGGGACAGGGTCTACAGATACGCAGTATTTT
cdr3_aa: CASSLGTGSTDTQYF

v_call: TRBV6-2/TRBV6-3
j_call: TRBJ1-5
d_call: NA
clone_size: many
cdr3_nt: TGTGCCAGCAGTTCCGGGGCCGTTCAGCCCCAGCATTTT
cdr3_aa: CASSSGAVQPQHF

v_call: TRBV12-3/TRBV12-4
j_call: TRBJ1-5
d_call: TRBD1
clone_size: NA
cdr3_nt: TGTGCCAGCAGATCACCGACAGGGGGAAGAGGTCAGCCCCAGCATTTT
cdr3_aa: CASRSPTGGRGQPQHF

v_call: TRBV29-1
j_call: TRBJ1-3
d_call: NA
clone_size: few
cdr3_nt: TGCAGCGCCAACTCTGGAAACACCATATATTTT
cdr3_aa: CSANSGNTIYF

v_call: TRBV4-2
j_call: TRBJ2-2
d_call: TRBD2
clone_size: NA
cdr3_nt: TGTGCCAGCAGCCAAGATAGAGGGACTAGTCGGCCCGGGGAGCTGTTTTTT
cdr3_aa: CASSQDRGTSRPGELFF

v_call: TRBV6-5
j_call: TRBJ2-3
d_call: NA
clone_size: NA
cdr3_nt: TGTGCCAGCAGTTACCAGGCAGGAGGGGGCACAGATACGCAGTATTTT
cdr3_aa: CASSYQAGGGTDTQYF

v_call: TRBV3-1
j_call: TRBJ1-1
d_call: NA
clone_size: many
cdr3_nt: TGTGCCAGCAGCCAACGGATGAACACTGAAGCTTTCTTT
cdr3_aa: CASSQRMNTEAFF

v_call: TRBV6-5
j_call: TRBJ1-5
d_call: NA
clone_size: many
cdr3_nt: TGTGCCAGCAGTTACACAGGGCGCAGCAATCAGCCCCAGCATTTT
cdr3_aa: CASSYTGRSNQPQHF

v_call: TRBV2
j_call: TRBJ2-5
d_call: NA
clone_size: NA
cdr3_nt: TGTGCCAGCATGAAGGGTGGTAGCGGCGAGACCCAGTACTTC
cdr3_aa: CASMKGGSGETQYF

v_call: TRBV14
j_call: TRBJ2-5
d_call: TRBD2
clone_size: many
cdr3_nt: TGTGCCAGCAGCCAAGATTGGCACCCTACTAGCGGGCAGAAGACCCAGTACTTC
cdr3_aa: CASSQDWHPTSGQKTQYF

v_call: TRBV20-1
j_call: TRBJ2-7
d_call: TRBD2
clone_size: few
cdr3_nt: TGCAGTGAACGGCGGGAGTATCGTGACGAGCAGTACTTC
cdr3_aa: CSERREYRDEQYF

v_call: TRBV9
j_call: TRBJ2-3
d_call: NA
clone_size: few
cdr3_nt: TGTGCCAGCAGCGTAGCCCTGGGCACAGATACGCAGTATTTT
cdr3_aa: CASSVALGTDTQYF

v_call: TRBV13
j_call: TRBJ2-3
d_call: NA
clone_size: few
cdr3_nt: TGTGCCAGCAGTTCCCTGCGACACCCCACAGATACGCAGTATTTT
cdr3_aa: CASSSLRHPTDTQYF

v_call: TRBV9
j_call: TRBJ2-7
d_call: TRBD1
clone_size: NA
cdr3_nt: TGTGCCAGCAGCGTAGCCCCGGACAGGGCGGCCGAGCAGTACTTC
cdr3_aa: CASSVAPDRAAEQYF

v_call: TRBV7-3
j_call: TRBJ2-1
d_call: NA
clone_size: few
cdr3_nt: TGTGCCAGCAGCGCCCGACCGGACAATGAGCAGTTCTTC
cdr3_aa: CASSARPDNEQFF

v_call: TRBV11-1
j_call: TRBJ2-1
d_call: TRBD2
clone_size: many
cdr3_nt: TGTGCCAGCAGCTTAGGCCGGGACTACTACAATGAGCAGTTCTTC
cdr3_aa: CASSLGRDYYNEQFF

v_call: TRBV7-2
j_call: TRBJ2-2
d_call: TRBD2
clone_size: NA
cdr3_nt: TGTGCCAGCAGCTTAGCGACTAGCAGGGCCGGGGAGCTGTTTTTT
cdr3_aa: CASSLATSRAGELFF

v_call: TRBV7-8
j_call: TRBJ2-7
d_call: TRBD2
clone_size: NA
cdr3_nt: TGTGCCAGCAGCCGAGTAGATCCTTTCGGTAGCGGGACTTACGAGCAGTACTTC
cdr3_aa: CASSRVDPFGSGTYEQYF

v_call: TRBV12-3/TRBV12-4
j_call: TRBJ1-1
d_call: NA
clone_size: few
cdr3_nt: TGTGCCAGCAGGATAGGGGGCACTGAAGCTTTCTTT
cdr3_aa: CASRIGGTEAFF

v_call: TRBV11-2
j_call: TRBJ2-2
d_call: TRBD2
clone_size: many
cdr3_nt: TGTGCCAGCAGCTTACCCTTATCGCTAGCGGGAGACACCGGGGAGCTGTTTTTT
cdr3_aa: CASSLPLSLAGDTGELFF

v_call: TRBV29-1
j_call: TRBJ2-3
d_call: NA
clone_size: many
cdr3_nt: TGCAGCGTTGAAATGTTGGCAGCTAGCACAGATACGCAGTATTTT
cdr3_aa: CSVEMLAASTDTQYF

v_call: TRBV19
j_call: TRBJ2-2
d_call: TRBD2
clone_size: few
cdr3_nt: TGTGCCAGTAGTATAGTGGCGGGGGGGTCCAGGGAGCTGTTTTTT
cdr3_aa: CASSIVAGGSRELFF

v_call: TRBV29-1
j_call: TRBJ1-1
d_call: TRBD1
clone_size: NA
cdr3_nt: TGCAGCGGACAATGGGACAGAAACACTGAAGCTTTCTTT
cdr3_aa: CSGQWDRNTEAFF

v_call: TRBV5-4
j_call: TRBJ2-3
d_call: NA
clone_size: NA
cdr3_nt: TGTGCCAGCAGCAAAGGCACAGATACGCAGTATTTT
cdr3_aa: CASSKGTDTQYF

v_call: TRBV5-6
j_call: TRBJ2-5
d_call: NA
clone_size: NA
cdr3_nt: TGTGCCAGCAGCTTGTTGGGGGCAGCGGAGACCCAGTACTTC
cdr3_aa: CASSLLGAAETQYF

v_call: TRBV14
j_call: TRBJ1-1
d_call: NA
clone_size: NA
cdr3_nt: TGTGCCAGCAGCCCGAGGGGGGCTGGCGGAGAAGCTTTCTTT
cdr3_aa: CASSPRGAGGEAFF

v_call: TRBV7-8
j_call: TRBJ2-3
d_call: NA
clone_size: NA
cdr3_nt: TGTGCCAGCAGCTTAGCCGAATTGACCACAGATACGCAGTATTTT
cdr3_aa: CASSLAELTTDTQYF

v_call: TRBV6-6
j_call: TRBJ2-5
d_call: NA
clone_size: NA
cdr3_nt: TGTGCCAGCAGACCAGGGGATAAAGGAGAGACCCAGTACTTC
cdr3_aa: CASRPGDKGETQYF

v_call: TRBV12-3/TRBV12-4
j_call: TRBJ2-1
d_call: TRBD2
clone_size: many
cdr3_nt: TGTGCCAGCAGGGAAGCGGGAACCTACTACAATGAGCAGTTCTTC
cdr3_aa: CASREAGTYYNEQFF

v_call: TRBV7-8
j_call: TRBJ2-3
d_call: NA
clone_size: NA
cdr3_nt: TGTGCCAGCAGCGCGGACAGTCCTAGCACAGATACGCAGTATTTT
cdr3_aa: CASSADSPSTDTQYF